The 6 T cell receptor beta chains below come from one sample, sequenced in a study of blood T cell repertoires in COVID-19. Data came from immunoSEQ multiplex PCR; TCRdb stores just in-frame clones and leaves some out. The sample consists of some 130,000 clones, around 80% of them appearing once. Sample: peripheral blood. The source of these receptors is a man aged 60-69 years with acute or convalescent COVID-19.

This clone was seen a single time. The V call is TRBV10-3, the J call TRBJ2-1; the D is unclear. Trimming pared 3 bases from V and 5 bases from J, leaving 8 bases between. The V gene's germline CDR1 is ENHRY and CDR2 SYGVKD. CDR3 size: 13 residues. The CDR3 sequence is CAISEGSDNEQFF. CDR3 coding DNA: TGTGCCATCAGTGAAGGCAGCGACAATGAGCAGTTCTTC.

V usage is TRBV7-8 and J usage is TRBJ1-5; no firm D call. The CDR3 totals 14 residues. Germline CDR1 SGHVS, CDR2 FQNEAQ. The V gene lost 1 base and the J gene lost 4 bases, with 8 bases spanning the gap. CDR3 amino acids: CASSLESSNQPQHF. CDR3 sequence (DNA): TGTGCCAGCAGCTTAGAATCCAGTAATCAGCCCCAGCATTTT. The full variable domain, with the rest looked up from reference TRBV7-8 and TRBJ1-5, is GAGVSQSPRYKVAKRGQDVALRCDPISGHVSLFWYQQALGQGPEFLTYFQNEAQLDKSGLPSDRFFAERPEGSVSTLKIQRTQQEDSAVYLCASSLESSNQPQHFGDGTRLSIL.

This clone was seen just once. V gene TRBV7-9 combines with J gene TRBJ1-1, with 10 bases identical to TRBD1. With 6 bases clipped from V and 5 bases from J, the junction kept 0 bases outside the gene matches. In germline, CDR1 is SEHNR, CDR2 FQNEAQ (reference sequence). The CDR3 is 12 residues long. CDR3 coding DNA: TGTGCCAGCAGGGACAGGGGGACTGAAGCTTTCTTT. Encoded protein: CASRDRGTEAFF.

This chain links TRBV30 with TRBJ2-7; the D gene is possibly TRBD2 (7 bases). Germline V gene lookup returns CDR1 GTSNPN and CDR2 SVGIG (reference sequence). The CDR3 is 13 amino acids. Trimming stripped 1 base from V and 4 bases from J, with 11 bases between. CDR3 nucleotide sequence: TGTGCCTGGAGTGGGGGAGGGGGTTACGAGCAGTACTTC. Translation: CAWSGGGGYEQYF.

This sequence joins TRBV30 and TRBJ2-3; 7 positions match TRBD1. CDR1 GTSNPN and CDR2 SVGIG come from the germline V gene (reference sequence). V shed 6 bases, J shed 0 bases, and the junction held 6 bases outside the gene matches. The CDR3 runs 14 residues. CDR3 region: CACPDRASTDTQYF. The CDR3 nucleotides are TGTGCCTGCCCTGACAGGGCGAGCACAGATACGCAGTATTTT.

The chain carries TRBV28 and TRBJ2-5, with 12 bases lining up with TRBD2. The CDR3 runs 15 residues. The trim removed 6 bases at V and 4 bases at J, leaving 6 bases unmatched. Germline V CDR1 and CDR2: MDHEN, SYDVKM. The CDR3 nucleotides read TGTGCCAGCAGGCACCTAGCGGGAGGGAGAGAGACCCAGTACTTC. It encodes CASRHLAGGRETQYF.